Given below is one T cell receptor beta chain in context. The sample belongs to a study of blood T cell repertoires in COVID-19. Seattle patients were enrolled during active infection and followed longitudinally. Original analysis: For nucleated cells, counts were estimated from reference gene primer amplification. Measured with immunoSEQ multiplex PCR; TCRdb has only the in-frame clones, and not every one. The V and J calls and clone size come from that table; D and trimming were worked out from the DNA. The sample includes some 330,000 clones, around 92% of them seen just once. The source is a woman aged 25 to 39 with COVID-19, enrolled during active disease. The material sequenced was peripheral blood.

For the CDR3, the DNA is TGTGCCAGCAGTTACTCGGGACTAGCGGGGGGGCCACAAGAGACCCAGTACTTC. The encoded protein is CASSYSGLAGGPQETQYF. This chain links TRBV6-2 or TRBV6-3 with TRBJ2-5; 16 nucleotides match TRBD2. From germline, CDR1 is MNHEY and CDR2 SVGEGT. The junction had 3 bases not matched to a gene; V was cut back by 0 bases and J by 2 bases. This CDR3 is 18 amino acids long.